This T cell receptor (beta chain) was found in a study of cytomegalovirus exposure and HLA in healthy donors. Findings and limits, study-wide: Presence/absence comparisons presumed near-even sequencing depth among donors. The authors considered a cluster of highly shared sequence variants likely to be a sequencing artifact.

Primers included in the PCR were 60 Vbeta and 13 Jbeta primers. Sequencing was performed with immunoSEQ multiplex PCR; in TCRdb, only in-frame clones are kept and a portion is missing. The sample records tens of thousands of clones, approximately 75% being singletons. This CDR3 is 17 amino acids long. The J segment lost 6 bases and the V segment lost 0 bases, leaving 10 bases of the junction unmatched. Per the germline V gene, CDR1 is MNHNS and CDR2 is SASEGT. As concerns this clone: The antigen remains undetermined.

The specimen sequenced was PBMCs. This sequence joins TRBV6-1 and TRBJ2-1; 8 bases are shared with TRBD2. The source of this sequence is a woman between 35 and 50 years old in good health and CMV-seropositive. For the CDR3, the DNA is TGTGCCAGCAGTGAAGCCCCCCAGGGACTAGTGCCCAATGAGCAGTTCTTC. As protein: CASSEAPQGLVPNEQFF.